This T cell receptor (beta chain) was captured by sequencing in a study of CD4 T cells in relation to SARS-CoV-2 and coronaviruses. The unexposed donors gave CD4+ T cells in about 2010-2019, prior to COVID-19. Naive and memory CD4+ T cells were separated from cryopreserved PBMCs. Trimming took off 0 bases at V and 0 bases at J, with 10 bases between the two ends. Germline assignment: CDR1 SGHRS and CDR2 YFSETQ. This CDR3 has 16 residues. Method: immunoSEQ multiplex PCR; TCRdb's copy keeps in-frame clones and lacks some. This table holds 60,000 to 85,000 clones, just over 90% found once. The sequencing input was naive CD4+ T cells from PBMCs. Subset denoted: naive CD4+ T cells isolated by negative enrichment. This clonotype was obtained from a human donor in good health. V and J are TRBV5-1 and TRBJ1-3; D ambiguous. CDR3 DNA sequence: TGCGCCAGCAGCTTGGGAGGGCTAAGCTCTGGAAACACCATATATTTT. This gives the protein CASSLGGLSSGNTIYF.